Described below is a single T cell receptor beta chain sequence and its context. Its specificity is unknown. This sample stems from a study of cytomegalovirus exposure and HLA in healthy donors. With 3 bases clipped from V and 4 bases from J, the junction kept 6 bases outside the gene matches. The CDR3 runs to 14 residues. Germline CDR1 is SGHNT and CDR2 is YYREEE (reference sequence). Healthy donors of bone marrow made up the group. Researchers ran the PCR with 60 Vbeta and 13 Jbeta primers. TCRdb keeps only in-frame clones here, not all; method: immunoSEQ multiplex PCR. In total, the table holds around 100,000 clones. The study's findings and limits: Cytomegalovirus-associated TCR beta chains were listed, numbering around 150. A previous analysis found most TCR beta V segments productive roughly 90% or roughly 30% of the time. V- and J-gene trimming in TCR beta was tied to a missense DCLRE1C variant by an analysis performed later.

V is TRBV5-4 and J is TRBJ1-1; TRBD1 matches 7 bases. The clonotype comes from a man aged 25 to 45 in good health and CMV-seronegative. The sequenced material came from PBMCs. The CDR3 sequence: CASSSGGLGTEAFF. Here the CDR3 DNA reads TGTGCCAGCAGCTCAGGGGGATTGGGCACTGAAGCTTTCTTT.